Below are 3 T cell receptor beta chains sequenced from a single sample in a study of blood T cell repertoires in COVID-19. This table comes from immunoSEQ multiplex PCR, and its TCRdb copy is limited to in-frame clones, with some not included. The data contain under 300,000 clones, more than 70% of them singletons. Material: peripheral blood. Receptors originate from a woman in her forties who had recovered from COVID-19.

The chain combines TRBV28 with TRBJ2-5; weak D call: TRBD2 (6 bases). The V gene's germline CDR1 is MDHEN and CDR2 SYDVKM. The V end lost 3 bases, the J end lost 5 bases, and 16 bases lay between the germline ends. The CDR3 covers 15 residues. The CDR3 DNA is TGTGCCAGCAGTTTGTGGGGTGGAGGGCAGGAGACCCAGTACTTC. This gives the protein CASSLWGGGQETQYF.

For the CDR3, the DNA is TGTGCCAGCAGGGGACAGGGAGAAAGTTCACCCCTCCACTTT. As protein: CASRGQGESSPLHF. The rearrangement links TRBV6-5 to TRBJ1-6; 9 bases agree with TRBD1. This CDR3 comprises 14 residues. Germline CDR1 is MNHEY and CDR2 is SVGAGI. V gave up 6 bases and J gave up 9 bases; unmatched junction bases: 6.

The CDR3 reads CASSLAGSPTDTQYF. The CDR3 coding sequence is TGTGCCAGCAGCTTAGCCGGGAGTCCCACAGATACGCAGTATTTT. This chain uses TRBV7-2 with TRBJ2-3, with D possibly TRBD2 on 6 matching bases. Trimming cost V 0 bases and J 2 bases, with 9 bases left between them. Per germline, CDR1 SGHTA and CDR2 FQGNSA. The CDR3 totals 15 residues.